This T cell receptor beta chain emerged from a study of cytomegalovirus exposure and HLA in healthy donors. Study-level results: After further analysis at a later stage, 16,951 TCR beta sequences were associated with HLA alleles at 0.05 false discovery rate.

A note on this clone: Its antigen is as yet unknown.

The ends lost 5 bases at V and 6 bases at J; junction bases unmatched: 14. The CDR3 is 16 amino acids. Germline V gives CDR1 SGHRS, CDR2 YFSETQ. A multiplex PCR was run with 60 Vbeta primers and 13 Jbeta primers. Profiling relied on immunoSEQ multiplex PCR, and the TCRdb table lists in-frame clones only, not all of them. The table lists about 170,000 clones, around 80% of them singletons. This chain links TRBV5-1 with TRBJ2-3; TRBD1 matches at 8 bases. The specimen sequenced was PBMCs. The sequence came from a young woman in good health and CMV-seropositive. Written as DNA, the CDR3 is TGCGCCAGCAGTTATTCGGGACAGGATTTAGGGGATACGCAGTATTTT. Translating it yields CASSYSGQDLGDTQYF.